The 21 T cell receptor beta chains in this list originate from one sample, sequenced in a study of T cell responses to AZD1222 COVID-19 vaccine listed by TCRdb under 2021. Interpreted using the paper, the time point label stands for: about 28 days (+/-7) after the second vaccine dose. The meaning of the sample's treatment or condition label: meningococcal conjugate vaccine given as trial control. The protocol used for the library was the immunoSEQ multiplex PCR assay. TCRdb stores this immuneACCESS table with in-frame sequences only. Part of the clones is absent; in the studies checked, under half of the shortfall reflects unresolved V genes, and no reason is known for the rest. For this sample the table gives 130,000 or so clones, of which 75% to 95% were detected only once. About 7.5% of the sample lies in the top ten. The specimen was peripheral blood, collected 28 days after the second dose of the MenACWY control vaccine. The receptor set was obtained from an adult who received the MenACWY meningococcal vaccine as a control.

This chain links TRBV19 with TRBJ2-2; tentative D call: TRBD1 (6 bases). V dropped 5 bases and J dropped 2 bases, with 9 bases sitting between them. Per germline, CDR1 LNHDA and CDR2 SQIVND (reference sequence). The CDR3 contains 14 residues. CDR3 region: CASSPGHNTGELFF. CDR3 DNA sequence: TGTGCCAGTAGTCCGGGACACAACACCGGGGAGCTGTTTTTT.

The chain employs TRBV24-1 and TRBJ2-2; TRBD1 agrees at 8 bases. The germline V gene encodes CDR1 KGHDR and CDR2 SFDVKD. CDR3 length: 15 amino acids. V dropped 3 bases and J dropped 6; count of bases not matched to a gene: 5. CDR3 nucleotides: TGTGCCACCAGTGATGAAGACAGGGGATCCGGGGAGCTGTTTTTT. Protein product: CATSDEDRGSGELFF.

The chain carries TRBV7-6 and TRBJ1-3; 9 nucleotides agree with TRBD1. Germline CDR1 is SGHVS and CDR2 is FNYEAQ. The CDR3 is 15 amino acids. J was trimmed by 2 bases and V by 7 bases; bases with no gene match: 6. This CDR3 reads CASTPWDRAGNTIYF. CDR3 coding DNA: TGTGCCAGCACCCCCTGGGACAGGGCTGGAAACACCATATATTTT.

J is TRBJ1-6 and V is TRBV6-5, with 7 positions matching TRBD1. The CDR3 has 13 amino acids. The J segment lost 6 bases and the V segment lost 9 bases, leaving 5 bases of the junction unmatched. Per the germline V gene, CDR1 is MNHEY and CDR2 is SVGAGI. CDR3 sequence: CASQQGSNSPLHF. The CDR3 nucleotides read TGTGCCAGTCAACAGGGGTCTAATTCACCCCTCCACTTT.

CDR3 sequence reads: CASSGRLAGNSYEQYF. The CDR3 DNA follows: TGTGCCAGCAGCGGGCGACTAGCGGGAAACTCCTACGAGCAGTACTTC. This chain connects TRBV13 to TRBJ2-7; 11 positions agree with TRBD2. The V gene end was trimmed by 5 bases and the J gene end by 0 bases; junction bases not matched to a gene: 6. Germline lookup yields CDR1 PRHDT and CDR2 FYEKMQ (reference sequence). CDR3 length equals 16 residues.

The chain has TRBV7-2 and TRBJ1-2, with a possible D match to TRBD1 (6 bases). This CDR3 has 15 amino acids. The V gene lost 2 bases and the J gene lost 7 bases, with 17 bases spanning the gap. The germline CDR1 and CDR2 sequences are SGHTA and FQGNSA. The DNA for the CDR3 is TGTGCCAGCAGCTTAAATTGGTGGGGGCATGTTGGCTACACCTTC. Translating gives CASSLNWWGHVGYTF.

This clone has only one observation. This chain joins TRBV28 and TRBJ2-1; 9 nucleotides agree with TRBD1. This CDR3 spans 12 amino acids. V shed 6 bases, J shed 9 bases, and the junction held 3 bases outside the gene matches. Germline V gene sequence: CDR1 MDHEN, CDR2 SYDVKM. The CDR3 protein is CASRWTGAEQFF. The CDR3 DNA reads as TGTGCCAGCAGGTGGACAGGGGCTGAGCAGTTCTTC. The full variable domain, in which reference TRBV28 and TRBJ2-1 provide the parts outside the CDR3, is DVKVTQSSRYLVKRTGEKVFLECVQDMDHENMFWYRQDPGLGLRLIYFSYDVKMKEKGDIPEGYSVSREKKERFSLILESASTNQTSMYLCASRWTGAEQFFGPGTRLTVL.

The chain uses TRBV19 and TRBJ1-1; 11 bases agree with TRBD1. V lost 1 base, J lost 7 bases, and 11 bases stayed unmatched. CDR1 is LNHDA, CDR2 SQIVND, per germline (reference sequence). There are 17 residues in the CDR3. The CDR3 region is CASSIVWRTGGEVEAFF. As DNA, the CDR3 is TGTGCCAGTAGTATAGTTTGGAGGACAGGGGGCGAGGTTGAAGCTTTCTTT. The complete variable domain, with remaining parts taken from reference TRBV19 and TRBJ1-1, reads DGGITQSPKYLFRKEGQNVTLSCEQNLNHDAMYWYRQDPGQGLRLIYYSQIVNDFQKGDIAEGYSVSREKKESFPLTVTSAQKNPTAFYLCASSIVWRTGGEVEAFFGQGTRLTVV.

In nucleotides, the CDR3 is TGTGCCAGCAGCTTATCCGGGACTAGCGGGCACCAAGAGACCCAGTACTTC. Translating gives CASSLSGTSGHQETQYF. The chain has TRBV7-3 and TRBJ2-5; 12 bases agree with TRBD2. This CDR3 comprises 17 residues. Germline trimming cut 2 bases from V and 0 bases from J; bases unmatched to any gene: 4. CDR1 and CDR2 from the germline V gene are SGHTA and FQGTGA.

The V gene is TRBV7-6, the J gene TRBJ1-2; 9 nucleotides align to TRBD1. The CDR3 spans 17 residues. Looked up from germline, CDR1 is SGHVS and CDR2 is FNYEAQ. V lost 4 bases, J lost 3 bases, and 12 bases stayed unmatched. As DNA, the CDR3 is TGTGCCAGCAGCTGGGACAGGGAGGGTTGGTTGGACTATGGCTACACCTTC. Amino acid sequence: CASSWDREGWLDYGYTF.

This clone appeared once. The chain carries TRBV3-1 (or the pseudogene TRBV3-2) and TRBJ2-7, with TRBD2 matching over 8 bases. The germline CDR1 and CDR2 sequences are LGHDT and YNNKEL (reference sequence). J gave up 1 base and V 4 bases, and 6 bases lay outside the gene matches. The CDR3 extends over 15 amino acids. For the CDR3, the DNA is TGTGCCAGCAGCCTCGGACTAGCCGGTTCCTACGAGCAGTACTTC. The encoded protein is CASSLGLAGSYEQYF.

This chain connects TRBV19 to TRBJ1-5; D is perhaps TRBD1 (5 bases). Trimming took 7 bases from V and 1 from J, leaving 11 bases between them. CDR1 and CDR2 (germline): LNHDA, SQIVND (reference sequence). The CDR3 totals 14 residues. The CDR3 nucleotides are TGTGCCAGTAAACTCCAGGGAAGCAATCAGCCCCAGCATTTT. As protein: CASKLQGSNQPQHF.

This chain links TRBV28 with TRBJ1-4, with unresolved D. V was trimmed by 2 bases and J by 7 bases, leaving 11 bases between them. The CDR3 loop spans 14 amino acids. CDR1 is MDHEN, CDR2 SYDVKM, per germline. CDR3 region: CASSLHYAGEKLFF. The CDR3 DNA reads TGTGCCAGCAGTTTACACTACGCCGGTGAAAAACTGTTTTTT.

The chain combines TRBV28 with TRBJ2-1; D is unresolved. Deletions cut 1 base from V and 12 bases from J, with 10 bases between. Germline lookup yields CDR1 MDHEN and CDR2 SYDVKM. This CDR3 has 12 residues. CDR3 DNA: TGTGCCAGCAGTTTATACGGCGTGGGGCAGTTCTTC. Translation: CASSLYGVGQFF.

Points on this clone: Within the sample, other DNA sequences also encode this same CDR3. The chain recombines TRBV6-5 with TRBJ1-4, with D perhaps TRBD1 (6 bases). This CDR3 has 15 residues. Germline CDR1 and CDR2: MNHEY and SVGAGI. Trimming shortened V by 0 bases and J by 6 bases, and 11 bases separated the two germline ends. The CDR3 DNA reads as TGTGCCAGCAGTTACTCGGGCAGGGGTGATGAAAAACTGTTTTTT. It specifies CASSYSGRGDEKLFF.

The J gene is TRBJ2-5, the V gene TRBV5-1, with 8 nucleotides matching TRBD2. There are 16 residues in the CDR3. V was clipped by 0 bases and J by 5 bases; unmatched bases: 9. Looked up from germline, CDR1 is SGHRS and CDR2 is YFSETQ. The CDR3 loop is CASSLDVSGMLETQYF. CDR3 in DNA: TGCGCCAGCAGCTTGGACGTTAGCGGGATGTTGGAGACCCAGTACTTC. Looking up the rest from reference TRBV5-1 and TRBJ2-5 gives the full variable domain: KAGVTQTPRYLIKTRGQQVTLSCSPISGHRSVSWYQQTPGQGLQFLFEYFSETQRNKGNFPGRFSGRQFSNSRSEMNVSTLELGDSALYLCASSLDVSGMLETQYFGPGTRLLVL.

CDR3 in amino acids: CATSRDRTGGDGYTF. CDR3 bases: TGTGCCACCAGCAGAGATCGGACAGGGGGCGATGGCTACACCTTC. The chain recombines TRBV15 with TRBJ1-2; TRBD1 matches at 11 bases. The CDR3 is made up of 15 amino acids. Germline V CDR1 and CDR2: LNHNV, YYDKDF (reference sequence). V gave up 0 bases and J gave up 6 bases; unmatched junction bases: 3.

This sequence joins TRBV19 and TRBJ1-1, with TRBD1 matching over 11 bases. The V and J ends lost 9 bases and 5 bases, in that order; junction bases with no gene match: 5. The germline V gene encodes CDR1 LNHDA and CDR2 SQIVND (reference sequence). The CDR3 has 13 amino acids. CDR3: CASRDRGDTEAFF. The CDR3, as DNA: TGTGCCAGCCGGGACAGGGGGGATACTGAAGCTTTCTTT.

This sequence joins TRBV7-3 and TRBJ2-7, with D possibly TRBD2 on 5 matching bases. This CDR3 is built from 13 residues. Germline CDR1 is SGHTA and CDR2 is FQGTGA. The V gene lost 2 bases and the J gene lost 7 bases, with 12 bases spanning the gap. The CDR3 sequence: CASSLERTGEQYF. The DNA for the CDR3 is TGTGCCAGCAGCTTAGAGCGGACGGGGGAGCAGTACTTC.

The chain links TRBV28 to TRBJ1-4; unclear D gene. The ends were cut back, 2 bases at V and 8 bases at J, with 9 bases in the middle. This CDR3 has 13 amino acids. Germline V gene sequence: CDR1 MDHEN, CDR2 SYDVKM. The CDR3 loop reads CASSLILGEKLFF. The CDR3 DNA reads TGTGCCAGCAGTTTAATCCTCGGGGAAAAACTGTTTTTT.

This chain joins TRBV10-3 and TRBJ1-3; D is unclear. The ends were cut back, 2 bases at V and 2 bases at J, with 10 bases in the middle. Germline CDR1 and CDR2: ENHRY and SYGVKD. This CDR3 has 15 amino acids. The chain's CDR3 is CAISEPNPPGNTIYF. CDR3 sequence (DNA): TGTGCCATCAGTGAGCCCAACCCACCTGGAAACACCATATATTTT.